This T cell receptor beta chain was sequenced in a study of CD8+CD57+ T cells in acquired aplastic anemia. Germline CDR1 is LNHNV and CDR2 is YYDKDF (reference sequence). The CDR3 is made up of 14 amino acids. For this clonotype: Germline and junction disagree at one end, which may indicate a read error.

Genomic DNA served as template for TCR beta VDJ and CDR3 profiling. TCRdb itself ran the reads through MiXCR, one entry per CDR3 protein. The data show 150,000 to 200,000 distinct CDR3 sequences, just over 45% seen once. The receptor's source is a human donor in good health. The chain has TRBV15 and TRBJ1-1; the D gene is possibly TRBD1 (6 bases). What was sequenced was sorted CD4+, CD8+, or CD8+CD57+ T cells (not recorded which) from PBMCs. CDR3 amino acids: CASSRPGENTEAFF. DNA of the CDR3: TGTGCCAGCAGCCGTCCAGGGGAGAACACTGAAGCTTTCTTT.